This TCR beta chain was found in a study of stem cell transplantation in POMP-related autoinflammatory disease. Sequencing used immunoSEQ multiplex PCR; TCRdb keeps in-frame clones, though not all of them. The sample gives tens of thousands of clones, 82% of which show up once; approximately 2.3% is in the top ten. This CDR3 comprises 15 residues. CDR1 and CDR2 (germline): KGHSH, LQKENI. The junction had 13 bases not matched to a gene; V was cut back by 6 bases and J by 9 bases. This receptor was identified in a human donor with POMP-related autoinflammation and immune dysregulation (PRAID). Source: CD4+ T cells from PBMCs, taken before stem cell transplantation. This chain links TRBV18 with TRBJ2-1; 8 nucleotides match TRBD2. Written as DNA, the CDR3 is TGTGCCAGCTCGCCAGGACTAGCTTATGATCTTGAGCAGTTCTTC. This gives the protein CASSPGLAYDLEQFF.